This T cell receptor beta chain emerged from a study of blood T cell repertoires in COVID-19. Trimming cost V 5 bases and J 4 bases; bases outside gene matches: 8. There are 15 residues in the CDR3. Germline V gene lookup returns CDR1 SGHAT and CDR2 FQNNGV. Assay: immunoSEQ multiplex PCR; the TCRdb copy retains only in-frame clones and omits some. Among hundreds of thousands of clones listed, 86% were seen once. This clone was seen a few times. The chain is built from TRBV11-2 and TRBJ2-1; TRBD2 matches 7 bases. What was sequenced was peripheral blood. This receptor was identified in a man aged 50 or older with COVID-19, enrolled during active disease. CDR3 in DNA: TGTGCCAGCAGCCCTCGGGGGGTACTATACAATGAGCAGTTCTTC. The encoded protein is CASSPRGVLYNEQFF.